Given below is one TCR beta chain in context. The record originates from a study of T cells in Graves' hyperthyroidism and ophthalmopathy. J was trimmed by 6 bases and V by 0 bases; bases with no gene match: 19. The CDR3 runs to 19 residues. Germline V gives CDR1 MNHEY, CDR2 SVGAGI. Researchers amplified the TCR beta CDR3 regions from RNA transcripts. Primed by the HTBI set, a first-round RT-PCR was run on the TCR CDR3. From the multiplex PCR reads, TCRdb called clonotypes with MiXCR, one entry per CDR3 protein. The sample includes 550,000 to 850,000 distinct CDR3 sequences, roughly 20% of them seen just once.

Sequenced material: blood. The V call is TRBV6-5, the J call TRBJ1-1; 7 positions match TRBD1. This TCR derives from a woman aged 45-60 years with Graves' hyperthyroidism that later progressed to Graves' ophthalmopathy. The CDR3 is CASSYSTDPKEQGSAEAFF. As DNA, the CDR3 is TGTGCCAGCAGTTACTCGACGGACCCGAAAGAACAGGGGAGCGCTGAAGCTTTCTTT.